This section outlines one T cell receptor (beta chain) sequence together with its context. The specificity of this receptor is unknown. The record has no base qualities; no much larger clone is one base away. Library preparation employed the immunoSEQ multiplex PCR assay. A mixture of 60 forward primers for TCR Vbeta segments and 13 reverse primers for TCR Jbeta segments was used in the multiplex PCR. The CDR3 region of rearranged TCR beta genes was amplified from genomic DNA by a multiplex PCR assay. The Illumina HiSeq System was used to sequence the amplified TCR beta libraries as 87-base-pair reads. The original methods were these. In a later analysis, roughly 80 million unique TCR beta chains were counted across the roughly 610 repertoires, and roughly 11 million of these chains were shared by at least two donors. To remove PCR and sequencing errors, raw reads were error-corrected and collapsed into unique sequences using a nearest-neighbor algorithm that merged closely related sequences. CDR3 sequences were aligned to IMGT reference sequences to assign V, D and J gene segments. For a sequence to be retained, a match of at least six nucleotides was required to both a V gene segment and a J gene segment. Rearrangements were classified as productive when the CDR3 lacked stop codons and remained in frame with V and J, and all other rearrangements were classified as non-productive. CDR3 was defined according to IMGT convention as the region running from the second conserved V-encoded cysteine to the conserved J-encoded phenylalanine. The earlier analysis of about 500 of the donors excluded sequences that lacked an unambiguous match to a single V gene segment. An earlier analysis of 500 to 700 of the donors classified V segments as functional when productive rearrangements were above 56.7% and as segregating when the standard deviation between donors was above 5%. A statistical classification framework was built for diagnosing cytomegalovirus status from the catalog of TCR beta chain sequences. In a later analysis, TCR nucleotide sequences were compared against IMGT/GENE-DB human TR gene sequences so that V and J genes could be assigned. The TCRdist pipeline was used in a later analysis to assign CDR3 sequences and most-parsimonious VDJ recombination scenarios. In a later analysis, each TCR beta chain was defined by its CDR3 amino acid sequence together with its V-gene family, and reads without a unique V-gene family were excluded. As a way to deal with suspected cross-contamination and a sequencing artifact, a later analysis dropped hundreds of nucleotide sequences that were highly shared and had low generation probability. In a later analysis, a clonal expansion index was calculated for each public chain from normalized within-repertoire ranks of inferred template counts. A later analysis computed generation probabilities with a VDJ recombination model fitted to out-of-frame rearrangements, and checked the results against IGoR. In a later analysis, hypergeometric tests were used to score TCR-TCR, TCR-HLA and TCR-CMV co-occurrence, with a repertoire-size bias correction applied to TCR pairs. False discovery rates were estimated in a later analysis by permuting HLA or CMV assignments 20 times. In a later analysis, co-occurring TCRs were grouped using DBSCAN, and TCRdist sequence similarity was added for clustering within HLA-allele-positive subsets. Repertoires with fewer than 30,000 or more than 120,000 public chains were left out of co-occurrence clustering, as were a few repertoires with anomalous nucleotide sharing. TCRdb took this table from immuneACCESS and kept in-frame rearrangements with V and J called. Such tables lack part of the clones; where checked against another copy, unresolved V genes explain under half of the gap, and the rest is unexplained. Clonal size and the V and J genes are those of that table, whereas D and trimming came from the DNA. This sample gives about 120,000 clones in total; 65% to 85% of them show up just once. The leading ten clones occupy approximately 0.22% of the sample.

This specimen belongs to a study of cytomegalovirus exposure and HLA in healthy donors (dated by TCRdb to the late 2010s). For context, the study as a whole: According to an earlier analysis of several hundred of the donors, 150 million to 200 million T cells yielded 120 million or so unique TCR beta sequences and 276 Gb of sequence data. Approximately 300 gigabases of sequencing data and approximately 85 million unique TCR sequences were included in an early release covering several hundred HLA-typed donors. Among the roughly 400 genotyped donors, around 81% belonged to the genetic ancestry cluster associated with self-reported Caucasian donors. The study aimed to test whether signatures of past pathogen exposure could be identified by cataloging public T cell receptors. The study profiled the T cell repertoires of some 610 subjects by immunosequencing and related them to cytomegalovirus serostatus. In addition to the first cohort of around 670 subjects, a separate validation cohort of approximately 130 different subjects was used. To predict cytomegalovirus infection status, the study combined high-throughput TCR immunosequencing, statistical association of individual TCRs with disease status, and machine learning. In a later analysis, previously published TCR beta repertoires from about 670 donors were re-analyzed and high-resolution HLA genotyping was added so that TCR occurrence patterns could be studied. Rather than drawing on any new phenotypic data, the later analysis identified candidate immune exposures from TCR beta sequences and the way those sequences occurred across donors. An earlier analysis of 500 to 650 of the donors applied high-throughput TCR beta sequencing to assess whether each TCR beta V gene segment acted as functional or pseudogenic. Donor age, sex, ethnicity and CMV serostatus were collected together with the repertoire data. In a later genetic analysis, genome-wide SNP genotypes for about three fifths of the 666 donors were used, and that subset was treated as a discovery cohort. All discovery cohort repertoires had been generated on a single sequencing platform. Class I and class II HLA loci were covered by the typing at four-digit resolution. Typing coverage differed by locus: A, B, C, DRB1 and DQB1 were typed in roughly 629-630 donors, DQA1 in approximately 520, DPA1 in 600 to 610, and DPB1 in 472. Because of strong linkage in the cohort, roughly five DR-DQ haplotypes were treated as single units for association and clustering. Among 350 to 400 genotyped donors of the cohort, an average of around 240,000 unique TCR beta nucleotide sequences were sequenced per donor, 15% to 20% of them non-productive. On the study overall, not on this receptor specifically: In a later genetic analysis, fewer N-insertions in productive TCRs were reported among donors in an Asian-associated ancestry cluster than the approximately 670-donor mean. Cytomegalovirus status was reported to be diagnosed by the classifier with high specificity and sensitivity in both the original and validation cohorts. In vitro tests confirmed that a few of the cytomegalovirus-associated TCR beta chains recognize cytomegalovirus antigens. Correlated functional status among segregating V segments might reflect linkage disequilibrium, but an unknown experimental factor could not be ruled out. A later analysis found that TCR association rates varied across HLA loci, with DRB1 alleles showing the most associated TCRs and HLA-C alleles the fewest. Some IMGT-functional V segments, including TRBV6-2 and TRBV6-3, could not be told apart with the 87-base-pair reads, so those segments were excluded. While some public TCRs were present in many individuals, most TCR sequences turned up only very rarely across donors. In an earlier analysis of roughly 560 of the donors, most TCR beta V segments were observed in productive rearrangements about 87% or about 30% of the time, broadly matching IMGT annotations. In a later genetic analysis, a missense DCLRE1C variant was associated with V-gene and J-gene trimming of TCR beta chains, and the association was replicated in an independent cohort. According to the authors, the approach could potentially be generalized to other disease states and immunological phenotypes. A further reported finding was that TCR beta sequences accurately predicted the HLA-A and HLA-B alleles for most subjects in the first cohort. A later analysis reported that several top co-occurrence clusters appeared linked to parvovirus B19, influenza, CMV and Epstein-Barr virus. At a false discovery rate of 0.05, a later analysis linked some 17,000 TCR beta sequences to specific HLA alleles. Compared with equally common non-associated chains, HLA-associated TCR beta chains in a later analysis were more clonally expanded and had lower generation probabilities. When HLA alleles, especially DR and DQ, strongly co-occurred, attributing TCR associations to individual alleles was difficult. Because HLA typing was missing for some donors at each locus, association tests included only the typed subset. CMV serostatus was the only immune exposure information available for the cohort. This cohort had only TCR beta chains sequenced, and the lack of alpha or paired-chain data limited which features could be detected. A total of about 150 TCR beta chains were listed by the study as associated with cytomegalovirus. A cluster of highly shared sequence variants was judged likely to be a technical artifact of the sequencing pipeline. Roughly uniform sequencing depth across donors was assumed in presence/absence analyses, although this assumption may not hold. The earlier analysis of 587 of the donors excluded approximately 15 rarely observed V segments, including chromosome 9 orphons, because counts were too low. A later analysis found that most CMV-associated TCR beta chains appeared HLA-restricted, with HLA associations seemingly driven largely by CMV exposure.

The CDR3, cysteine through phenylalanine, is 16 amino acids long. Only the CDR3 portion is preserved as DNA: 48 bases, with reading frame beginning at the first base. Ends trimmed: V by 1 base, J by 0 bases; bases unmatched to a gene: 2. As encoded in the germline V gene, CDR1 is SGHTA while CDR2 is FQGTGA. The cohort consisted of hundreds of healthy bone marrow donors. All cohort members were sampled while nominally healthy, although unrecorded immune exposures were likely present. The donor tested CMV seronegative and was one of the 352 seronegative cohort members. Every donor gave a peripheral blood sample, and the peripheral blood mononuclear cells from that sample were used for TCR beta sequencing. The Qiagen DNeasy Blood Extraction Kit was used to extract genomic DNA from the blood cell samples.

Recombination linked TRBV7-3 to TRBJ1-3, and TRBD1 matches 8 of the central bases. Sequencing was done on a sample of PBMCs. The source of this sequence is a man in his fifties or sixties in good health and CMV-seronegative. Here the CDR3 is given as CASSLNRGDSGNTIYF. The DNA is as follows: TGTGCCAGCAGCTTAAACAGGGGGGACTCTGGAAACACCATATATTTT.